The next 14 T cell receptor beta chains were all read from a single sample in a study of shared clonotypes between healthy human individuals. Here immunoSEQ multiplex PCR was the method, and the copy in TCRdb shows in-frame clones only, minus some. Among roughly 500,000 clones listed, more than 65% were seen once. Sequenced sample: PBMCs. The receptors were gathered from a woman aged 35 to 49 in good health. Some clones in this sample may be carry-over from other donors' samples.

With respect to this clone: One base separates it from a far larger clone, so it is likely a read error. The chain carries TRBV5-4 and TRBJ1-1; 8 nucleotides align to TRBD1. Germline CDR1 is SGHNT and CDR2 is YYREEE (reference sequence). CDR3 size: 15 residues. The J segment lost 2 bases and the V segment lost 1 base, leaving 4 bases of the junction unmatched. The CDR3 loop is CASSLFRGHNTEAFF. The CDR3 nucleotides read TGTGCCAGCAGCTTGTTCAGGGGGCATAACACTGAAGCTTTCTTT.

The J gene is TRBJ1-2, the V gene TRBV7-8; D perhaps matches TRBD1 (6 bases). The CDR3 extends over 16 amino acids. V shed 1 base and J shed 3 bases, with 15 bases lying between them. Per the germline V gene, CDR1 is SGHVS and CDR2 is FQNEAQ. The CDR3 coding sequence is TGTGCCAGCAGCTTAGAAACGGGACACTCCTACTATGGCTACACCTTC. Protein: CASSLETGHSYYGYTF.

Regarding this clone: A read error likely explains this, since a far larger clone differs by one base. The rearrangement joins TRBV30 to TRBJ2-1, with 8 nucleotides matching TRBD2. CDR3 size: 13 residues. Germline values: CDR1 GTSNPN, CDR2 SVGIG (reference sequence). This chain's CDR3 is CAWSGRAYSEQFF. The CDR3 DNA reads as TGTGCCTGGAGCGGGAGGGCCTACAGTGAGCAGTTCTTC.

This clone was observed a single time. A far larger clone is a single base away, which makes a read error likely. The sample contains more than one DNA sequence encoding this CDR3. The chain uses TRBV30 and TRBJ1-5; 12 nucleotides align to TRBD1. The germline CDR1 and CDR2 sequences are GTSNPN and SVGIG (reference sequence). Germline trimming cut 1 base from V and 6 bases from J; bases unmatched to any gene: 10. The CDR3 runs 17 residues. The CDR3 DNA reads TGTGCCTGGAGTGCCCTCGGGGGACAGGGGGCAAGTCAGCCCCAGCATTTT. Protein: CAWSALGGQGASQPQHF.

The chain employs TRBV9 and TRBJ2-6, with no clear D. The CDR3 runs to 16 residues. CDR1 is SGDLS and CDR2 is YYNGEE in the germline V gene. Trimming stripped 0 bases from V and 5 bases from J, with 12 bases between. The CDR3 reads CASSVGEAGRANVLTF. The CDR3, as DNA: TGTGCCAGCAGCGTAGGTGAGGCAGGTAGGGCCAACGTCCTGACTTTC.

The chain couples TRBV5-1 to TRBJ2-2, with TRBD2 matching 9 bases. The germline V gene encodes CDR1 SGHRS and CDR2 YFSETQ. This CDR3 region has 16 residues. V was clipped by 0 bases and J by 7 bases; unmatched bases: 7. CDR3 bases: TGCGCCAGCAGCTTGGTGGCTAGCGGGACCAGCGGGGAGCTGTTTTTT. Translating gives CASSLVASGTSGELFF. Based on the CDR3 plus reference TRBV5-1 and TRBJ2-2, the full variable domain is KAGVTQTPRYLIKTRGQQVTLSCSPISGHRSVSWYQQTPGQGLQFLFEYFSETQRNKGNFPGRFSGRQFSNSRSEMNVSTLELGDSALYLCASSLVASGTSGELFFGEGSRLTVL.

This rearrangement joins TRBV2 to TRBJ2-5; 9 nucleotides line up with TRBD2. The CDR3 loop spans 15 amino acids. Germline-derived CDR1 and CDR2 are SNHLY and FYNNEI. Trimming at V came to 2 bases and at J to 5 bases, leaving 6 bases not matched to a gene. This chain's CDR3 is CASSESLAGAETQYF. The CDR3 region has the DNA TGTGCCAGCAGTGAATCACTAGCGGGCGCCGAGACCCAGTACTTC.

This chain uses TRBV28 with TRBJ2-7; D unresolved. The germline gives CDR1 MDHEN, CDR2 SYDVKM. The V and J ends lost 6 bases and 6 bases respectively, with 9 bases between them. CDR3 length: 11 amino acids. This CDR3 reads CASSSFGEQYF. DNA of the CDR3: TGTGCCAGCAGCTCGTTTGGCGAGCAGTACTTC.

The chain joins TRBV7-9 to TRBJ2-1, with TRBD2 matching over 8 bases. Germline lookup yields CDR1 SEHNR and CDR2 FQNEAQ (reference sequence). The CDR3 is made up of 15 amino acids. V lost 3 bases to trimming and J lost 6 bases; unmatched junction nucleotides: 7. This chain's CDR3 is CASSFLSGTSNEQFF. CDR3 in DNA: TGTGCCAGCAGCTTCCTTAGCGGGACGTCCAATGAGCAGTTCTTC.

The V call is TRBV7-2, the J call TRBJ2-7; D not resolved. Germline V gene sequence: CDR1 SGHTA, CDR2 FQGNSA. V lost 6 bases, J lost 3 bases, and 6 bases lay in between. CDR3 length equals 11 residues. This CDR3 is CASRRNYEQYF. CDR3 coding DNA: TGTGCCAGCAGGAGGAACTACGAGCAGTACTTC.

This clone appeared a few times. V usage is TRBV5-4 and J usage is TRBJ2-7; D gene ambiguous. V lost 3 bases and J lost 5, with 12 bases in between. The CDR3 loop spans 13 amino acids. Per germline, CDR1 SGHNT and CDR2 YYREEE (reference sequence). The CDR3, as DNA: TGTGCCAGCAGCTGGCGGTCCTCTGACGAGCAGTACTTC. It codes for CASSWRSSDEQYF. The entire variable domain, with the rest obtained from reference TRBV5-4 and TRBJ2-7, is as follows: ETGVTQSPTHLIKTRGQQVTLRCSSQSGHNTVSWYQQALGQGPQFIFQYYREEENGRGNFPPRFSGLQFPNYSSELNVNALELDDSALYLCASSWRSSDEQYFGPGTRLTVT.

The rearrangement joins TRBV5-1 to TRBJ2-2; D remains ambiguous. The ends were cut back, 5 bases at V and 4 bases at J, with 3 bases in the middle. Germline V gene sequence: CDR1 SGHRS, CDR2 YFSETQ. The CDR3 has 11 amino acids. The CDR3 spells CASRVTGELFF. The CDR3 nucleotides read TGCGCCAGCAGGGTCACCGGGGAGCTGTTTTTT.

On this clone: A far bigger clonotype differs at one base, so this is likely a read error. The rearrangement uses TRBV4-2 and TRBJ2-2; 12 bases are a match to TRBD2. Germline V lookup: CDR1 LGHNA, CDR2 YNFKEQ. The CDR3 runs to 16 residues. The CDR3 loop is CASSLAGGLNTWELFF. The CDR3 DNA sequence: TGTGCCAGCAGTCTAGCGGGAGGGCTCAACACCTGGGAGCTGTTTTTT.

This chain connects TRBV23-1 to TRBJ1-2; 9 bases are a match to TRBD1. TRBV23-1 is placed among ORFs of uncertain function. V was pared by 4 bases and J by 5 bases, with 8 bases of the junction left unmatched. This CDR3 has 15 amino acids. CDR3 nucleotide sequence: TGCGCCAGCAGTCCCGAAACAGGGGGCAGGTATGGCTACACCTTC. It encodes CASSPETGGRYGYTF.